A single sample is the source of the 27 T cell receptor beta chains below, sequenced in a study of blood T cell repertoires in COVID-19. Assay used: immunoSEQ multiplex PCR; TCRdb lists only in-frame clones, some missing. This table has about 110,000 clones, 80% to 90% appearing once. Material for sequencing was peripheral blood. These receptor sequences come from a woman aged 55-70 years with acute or convalescent COVID-19.

The genes are TRBV9 and TRBJ1-5; 7 nucleotides agree with TRBD1. Germline CDR1 reads SGDLS; CDR2 reads YYNGEE. The CDR3 runs 15 residues. V shed 3 bases and J 7 bases; nucleotides not matched to a gene: 10. The CDR3 is CASSALGQPFQPQHF. DNA for the CDR3: TGTGCCAGCAGCGCGCTGGGACAGCCGTTCCAGCCCCAGCATTTT. Based on the CDR3 plus reference TRBV9 and TRBJ1-5, the full variable domain is DSGVTQTPKHLITATGQRVTLRCSPRSGDLSVYWYQQSLDQGLQFLIQYYNGEERAKGNILERFSAQQFPDLHSELNLSSLELGDSALYFCASSALGQPFQPQHFGDGTRLSIL.

This chain joins TRBV5-4 and TRBJ2-6; D perhaps matches TRBD1 (5 bases). The CDR3 length is 15 residues. Germline V gene lookup returns CDR1 SGHNT and CDR2 YYREEE (reference sequence). V was trimmed by 4 bases and J by 4 bases, leaving 12 bases between them. CDR3 DNA sequence: TGTGCCAGCAGCCGACAGCTCGAGGGGGCCAACGTCCTGACTTTC. Residues: CASSRQLEGANVLTF.

The chain uses TRBV10-3 and TRBJ1-1, with a tentative D call TRBD1 (5 bases). CDR1 and CDR2 from the germline V gene are ENHRY and SYGVKD. V was pared by 10 bases and J by 1 base, with 13 bases between. This CDR3 contains 13 residues. In DNA form, the CDR3 reads TGTGCCAGCGGGGCGGGGGGGAACACTGAAGCTTTCTTT. This codes for CASGAGGNTEAFF.

CDR3 nucleotide sequence: TGTGCCAGCAGTTTGGGCCCTATCAATGAGCAGTTCTTC. Amino acids: CASSLGPINEQFF. The chain carries TRBV27 and TRBJ2-1; D unclear. CDR3 length: 13 amino acids. Germline CDR1 and CDR2: MNHEY and SMNVEV (reference sequence). The ends were cut back, 3 bases at V and 6 bases at J, with 9 bases in the middle.

This clone was seen only a few times. This CDR3 is also generated by other DNA sequences in the sample. This chain connects TRBV30 to TRBJ2-7; perhaps TRBD1 as D (5 bases). Between the trimmed V and J ends, which lost 0 bases and 4 bases, there was a span of 10 bases. Germline CDR1 GTSNPN, CDR2 SVGIG (reference sequence). The CDR3 contains 13 residues. CDR3 sequence: CAWSVSRVYEQYF. CDR3 DNA: TGTGCCTGGAGTGTATCCAGGGTGTACGAGCAGTACTTC.

The chain's CDR3 is CASGGLNNEQFF. The CDR3 DNA reads as TGTGCCAGCGGGGGACTTAACAATGAGCAGTTCTTC. The rearrangement links TRBV27 to TRBJ2-1; TRBD2 is a possible D gene (6 bases). The V gene's germline CDR1 is MNHEY and CDR2 SMNVEV (reference sequence). V was clipped by 8 bases and J by 5 bases, with 10 bases between them. The CDR3 spans 12 residues.

The V and J genes are TRBV10-3 and TRBJ1-3; 8 nucleotides align to TRBD1. CDR3 length: 14 residues. V shed 5 bases, J shed 3 bases, and the junction held 3 bases outside the gene matches. The germline CDR1 and CDR2 sequences are ENHRY and SYGVKD. The CDR3 DNA is TGTGCCATCAGTATGACAGGGGATGGAAACACCATATATTTT. Its protein is CAISMTGDGNTIYF.

The rearrangement links TRBV20-1 to TRBJ1-2; perhaps TRBD1 as D (5 bases). V was shortened by 5 bases and J by 4 bases, with 8 bases between the two germline ends. The germline gives CDR1 DFQATT, CDR2 SNEGSKA (reference sequence). The CDR3 spans 11 residues. The DNA for the CDR3 is TGCAGTGCTTTAGACAGCTATGGCTACACCTTC. Translated, it gives CSALDSYGYTF.

This clone was detected once. The CDR3 is CASSSGVYNEQFF. In nucleotides, the CDR3 is TGTGCCAGCAGCTCGGGGGTATACAATGAGCAGTTCTTC. This chain uses TRBV7-3 with TRBJ2-1; maybe TRBD2 (6 bases). Per the germline V gene, CDR1 is SGHTA and CDR2 is FQGTGA. V was cut by 4 bases and J by 4 bases, with 8 bases left in between. The CDR3 is 13 amino acids. The whole variable domain, remainder taken from reference TRBV7-3 and TRBJ2-1, is GAGVSQTPSNKVTEKGKYVELRCDPISGHTALYWYRQSLGQGPEFLIYFQGTGAADDSGLPNDRFFAVRPEGSVSTLKIQRTERGDSAVYLCASSSGVYNEQFFGPGTRLTVL.

The J gene is TRBJ1-1, the V gene TRBV6-2 or TRBV6-3; no clear D gene. From germline, CDR1 is MNHEY and CDR2 SVGEGT. Trimming took 0 bases from V and 1 from J, leaving 6 bases between them. The CDR3 covers 14 residues. The CDR3 reads CASSYSAGNTEAFF. CDR3 DNA sequence: TGTGCCAGCAGTTACTCGGCTGGGAACACTGAAGCTTTCTTT.

CDR3 DNA sequence: TGTGCCAGCAGCCAAGCAGGGGGCCTAGAAGCTTTCTTT. Amino acid sequence: CASSQAGGLEAFF. The chain links TRBV3-1 (or the pseudogene TRBV3-2) to TRBJ1-1; 8 bases line up with TRBD1. This CDR3 is built from 13 residues. CDR1 LGHDT and CDR2 YNNKEL come from the germline V gene (reference sequence). V gave up 1 base and J gave up 8 bases; unmatched junction bases: 3.

The chain joins TRBV25-1 to TRBJ1-2; 7 nucleotides line up with TRBD1. V lost 5 bases and J lost 6; bases outside the gene matches: 9. CDR1 and CDR2 (germline): MGHDK, SYGVNS. The CDR3 sequence is 14 residues long. In nucleotides, the CDR3 is TGTGCCAGCAGTCAGGAGGGGGCGCGGAATGGCTACACCTTC. Residues: CASSQEGARNGYTF.

The gene calls are TRBV15 and TRBJ2-7; D unclear. Germline values: CDR1 LNHNV, CDR2 YYDKDF (reference sequence). Trimming removed 4 bases from V and 0 bases from J, with 10 bases in between. This CDR3 region has 14 residues. The CDR3 sequence is CATSKELVSYEQYF. In DNA form, the CDR3 reads TGTGCCACCAGCAAGGAGCTAGTCTCCTACGAGCAGTACTTC.

CDR3 nucleotide sequence: TGCAGTGCCCCGGGCGGGGGTACCTACACCTTC. It is translated as CSAPGGGTYTF. This sequence joins TRBV20-1 and TRBJ1-2, with a weak D call TRBD1 (5 bases). The V and J ends lost 6 bases and 10 bases respectively, with 15 bases between them. The V gene's germline CDR1 is DFQATT and CDR2 SNEGSKA (reference sequence). The CDR3 has 11 amino acids.

This clone was recorded only once. CDR3 residues: CASSPGTLNEKLFF. In nucleotides, the CDR3 is TGTGCCAGCTCACCAGGGACACTCAATGAAAAACTGTTTTTT. The rearrangement uses TRBV18 and TRBJ1-4, with D possibly matching TRBD1 (6 bases). This CDR3 region has 14 residues. V dropped 2 bases and J dropped 5 bases, with 9 bases sitting between them. Germline V gene lookup returns CDR1 KGHSH and CDR2 LQKENI.

The rearrangement links TRBV15 to TRBJ2-3, with D perhaps TRBD2 (5 bases). Trimming removed 3 bases from V and 1 base from J, with 11 bases in between. CDR3 length: 15 residues. Germline-derived CDR1 and CDR2 are LNHNV and YYDKDF (reference sequence). CDR3 protein: CATSRAGLGTDTQYF. The CDR3 coding sequence is TGTGCCACCAGCAGGGCAGGACTCGGCACAGATACGCAGTATTTT.

This chain connects TRBV5-6 to TRBJ2-2; the match to TRBD2 covers 10 bases. CDR3 length: 16 amino acids. The germline CDR1 and CDR2 sequences are SGHDT and YYEEEE. V was clipped by 4 bases and J by 1 base; unmatched bases: 4. CDR3 in DNA: TGTGCCAGCAGCCCGAGACTAGCGGGGAACACCGGGGAGCTGTTTTTT. It codes for CASSPRLAGNTGELFF.

The CDR3 bases are TGTGCCAGCAGTTTGAACGGTAACTATGGCTACACCTTC. This gives the protein CASSLNGNYGYTF. The V gene is TRBV12-3 or TRBV12-4, the J gene TRBJ1-2; D gene ambiguous. The V gene lost 3 bases and the J gene lost 1 base, with 6 bases spanning the gap. This CDR3 is 13 amino acids long.

The chain recombines TRBV7-9 with TRBJ2-2; the D is unclear. V gave up 8 bases and J gave up 8 bases, with 21 bases separating them. CDR3 length equals 15 residues. Germline CDR1 reads SEHNR; CDR2 reads FQNEAQ (reference sequence). The CDR3 DNA follows: TGTGCCAGCGGCCCTCAGTTCCTTCTCAAAGGGGAGCTGTTTTTT. It encodes CASGPQFLLKGELFF.

This clone has a handful of counts. The gene calls are TRBV12-5 and TRBJ1-2; tentative D call: TRBD1 (5 bases). Between the trimmed V and J ends, which lost 3 bases and 4 bases, there was a span of 12 bases. CDR1 and CDR2 (germline): LGHNT, FRNRAP. The CDR3 spans 14 residues. The CDR3 bases are TGTGCTAGTGGTTTCTCCCGCGGGGCCTATGGCTACACCTTC. It is translated as CASGFSRGAYGYTF.

V and J are TRBV15 and TRBJ1-2, with no clear D. Trimming pared 0 bases from V and 4 bases from J, leaving 12 bases between. Looked up from germline, CDR1 is LNHNV and CDR2 is YYDKDF (reference sequence). The CDR3 totals 15 residues. DNA of the CDR3: TGTGCCACCAGCAGAGAATCAGGAGGCGCCTATGGCTACACCTTC. Translated: CATSRESGGAYGYTF.

The chain combines TRBV10-1 with TRBJ2-7; 12 nucleotides match TRBD1. The CDR3 contains 16 residues. Looked up from germline, CDR1 is WNHNN and CDR2 is SYGVQD (reference sequence). V lost 0 bases and J lost 1; bases outside the gene matches: 1. CDR3 loop: CASSESGQGASYEQYF. In DNA, the CDR3 is TGCGCCAGCAGTGAGTCGGGACAGGGGGCGTCCTACGAGCAGTACTTC.

V is TRBV2 and J is TRBJ1-2; TRBD1 matches at 7 bases. The CDR3 has 15 amino acids. J was trimmed by 1 base and V by 4 bases; bases with no gene match: 6. Germline loops: CDR1 SNHLY, CDR2 FYNNEI. CDR3 nucleotides: TGTGCCAGCAGTGCAACAGGGGCCCTTAACTATGGCTACACCTTC. As protein: CASSATGALNYGYTF. Full variable domain (outside the CDR3, taken from reference TRBV2 and TRBJ1-2): EPEVTQTPSHQVTQMGQEVILRCVPISNHLYFYWYRQILGQKVEFLVSFYNNEISEKSEIFDDQFSVERPDGSNFTLKIRSTKLEDSAMYFCASSATGALNYGYTFGSGTRLTVV.

The J gene is TRBJ1-1, the V gene TRBV12-3 or TRBV12-4; D ambiguous. This CDR3 has 13 residues. V was trimmed by 6 bases and J by 5 bases, leaving 13 bases between them. This CDR3 is CASSTRRGTEAFF. CDR3 sequence (DNA): TGTGCCAGCAGCACTAGACGGGGAACTGAAGCTTTCTTT.

The chain carries TRBV19 and TRBJ1-5, with D tentatively TRBD1 (5 bases). Germline V gene data show CDR1 as LNHDA and CDR2 as SQIVND (reference sequence). Trimming shortened V by 3 bases and J by 1 base, and 10 bases separated the two germline ends. This CDR3 is 15 amino acids long. CDR3 sequence (DNA): TGTGCCAGTAGTATCGGCGGGGGGAGCAATCAGCCCCAGCATTTT. Its translation: CASSIGGGSNQPQHF.

V is TRBV6-2 or TRBV6-3 and J is TRBJ2-3; D call uncertain. V shed 6 bases and J shed 6 bases, with 13 bases lying between them. The CDR3 loop spans 13 amino acids. Germline assignment: CDR1 MNHEY and CDR2 SVGEGT. CDR3 protein: CASSSVAFDTQYF. CDR3 coding DNA: TGTGCCAGCAGCTCAGTAGCTTTTGATACGCAGTATTTT.

V and J are TRBV6-5 and TRBJ2-5; maybe TRBD1 (6 bases). Germline lookup yields CDR1 MNHEY and CDR2 SVGAGI. The CDR3 runs 13 residues. Trimming took 8 bases from V and 1 from J, leaving 11 bases between them. The CDR3 loop is CASLRTAQETQYF. CDR3 in DNA: TGTGCCAGCCTCCGGACAGCCCAAGAGACCCAGTACTTC.